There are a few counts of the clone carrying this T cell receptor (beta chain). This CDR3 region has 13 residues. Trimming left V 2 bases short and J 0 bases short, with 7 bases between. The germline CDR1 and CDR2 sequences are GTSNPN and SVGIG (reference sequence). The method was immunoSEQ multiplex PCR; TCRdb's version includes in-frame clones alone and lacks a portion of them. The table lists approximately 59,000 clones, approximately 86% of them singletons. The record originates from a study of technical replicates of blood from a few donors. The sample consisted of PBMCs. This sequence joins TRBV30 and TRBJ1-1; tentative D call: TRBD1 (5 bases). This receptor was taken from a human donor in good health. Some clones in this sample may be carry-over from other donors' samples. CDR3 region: CAWSHRLNTEAFF. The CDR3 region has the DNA TGTGCCTGGAGTCACAGGCTGAACACTGAAGCTTTCTTT. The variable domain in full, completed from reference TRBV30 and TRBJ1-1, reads SQTIHQWPATLVQPVGSPLSLECTVEGTSNPNLYWYRQAAGRGLQLLFYSVGIGQISSEVPQNLSASRPQDRQFILSSKKLLLSDSGFYLCAWSHRLNTEAFFGQGTRLTVV.